This TCR beta chain was obtained from a study of blood T cells in healthy people across ages. Overall study results and limits: TCR beta diversity was tightly associated with the proportion of naive T cells. Donor CMV infection status was unknown, possibly confounding age-related changes in expanded clonotypes.

Trimming took off 5 bases at V and 2 bases at J, with 15 bases between the two ends. The CDR3 contains 14 residues. From germline, CDR1 is DFQATT and CDR2 SNEGSKA (reference sequence). This clonotype was observed a handful of times. The antigen is undetermined. Through a sample-barcoded 5' primer and a J-beta primer mix, a second PCR was run for roughly 6 to 12 cycles. TCRdb reanalysed the 5' RACE reads using MiXCR and keeps one entry per CDR3 protein. The sample lists 650,000 to 1,000,000 distinct CDR3 sequences; about 37% were seen once. Specimen: blood. V and J are TRBV20-1 and TRBJ1-2; possibly TRBD1 for D (6 bases). This receptor was taken from a man aged 18-30 years in good health. CDR3 bases: TGCAGTGCTCCGGAAGACAGGCTCAACTATGGCTACACCTTC. Translation: CSAPEDRLNYGYTF.